What follows is one T cell receptor beta chain and its context. Its antigen is not identified. This entry comes from a study of shared clonotypes between healthy human individuals. Study-wide results and limits: Across a handful of donors, naive CD4 shared 5% to 5.5%, naive CD8 3% to 3.5%, memory CD4 more than 2%, memory CD8 0.4%. Large depth notwithstanding, sorted-subset sequencing proved incomplete by rarefaction.

The assay ran at deep level. About 30,000 T cell genomes (about 210 ng DNA) went into each sorted-subset replicate. Data came from immunoSEQ multiplex PCR; TCRdb stores just in-frame clones and leaves some out. The sample shows approximately 530,000 clones, 90% to 97% of them seen only once. The sequencing input was naive CD4+ T cells sorted from blood. Subset reported: CD45RA+ positively selected. This TCR came from a woman aged 25 to 39 in good health.

CDR3 sequence reads: CASSPLRSTGSYEQYF. The DNA of the CDR3 is TGTGCCAGCAGCCCCCTCAGGTCAACGGGCTCCTACGAGCAGTACTTC. V usage is TRBV7-9 and J usage is TRBJ2-5; D not resolved. The J call may be mistaken, given a closer DNA end match to TRBJ2-7. Germline CDR1 reads SEHNR; CDR2 reads FQNEAQ (reference sequence). This CDR3 is 16 amino acids long.